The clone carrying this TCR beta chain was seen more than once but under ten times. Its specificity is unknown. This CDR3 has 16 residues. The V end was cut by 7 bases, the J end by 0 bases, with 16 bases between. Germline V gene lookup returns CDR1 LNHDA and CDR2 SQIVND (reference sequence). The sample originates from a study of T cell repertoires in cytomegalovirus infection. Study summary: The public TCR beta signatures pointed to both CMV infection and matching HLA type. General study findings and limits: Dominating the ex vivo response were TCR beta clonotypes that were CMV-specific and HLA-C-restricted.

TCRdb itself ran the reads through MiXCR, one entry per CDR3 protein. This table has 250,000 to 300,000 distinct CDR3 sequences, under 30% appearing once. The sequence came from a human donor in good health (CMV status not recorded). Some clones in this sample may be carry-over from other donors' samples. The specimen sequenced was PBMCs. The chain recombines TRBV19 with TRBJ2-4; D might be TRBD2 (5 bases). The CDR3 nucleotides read TGTGCCAGTAACGACCAAGGGAGCCTAGCCAAAAACATTCAGTACTTC. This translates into CASNDQGSLAKNIQYF. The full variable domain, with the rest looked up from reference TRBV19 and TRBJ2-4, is DGGITQSPKYLFRKEGQNVTLSCEQNLNHDAMYWYRQDPGQGLRLIYYSQIVNDFQKGDIAEGYSVSREKKESFPLTVTSAQKNPTAFYLCASNDQGSLAKNIQYFGAGTRLSVL.